What follows is one TCR beta chain and its context. This clone has only one observation. Its antigen is not yet known. No base qualities exist here, and no much larger clone lies one base off it. Library prep was done by the immunoSEQ multiplex PCR assay. For most patients, high-throughput TCR-beta CDR3 sequencing of genomic DNA was performed by Adaptive Biotechnologies. Regarding the original processing steps: Adaptive's ImmunoSEQ software supplied the TCR sequencing data for 15 to 20 patients, while MiXCR and VDJtools were used to process a few other patients. CDR3 nucleotide sequences shared between donor and recipient were removed because their origin could not be assigned. At least 2-fold expansion over unstimulated cells and a minimum CFSE-low frequency of 0.002% (template counts) or 0.001% (read counts) were required for clones to be classified as alloreactive. Clones were considered mappable if detected in sequenced pre-transplant spleen, lymph node, or MLR CFSE-low populations of the donor or recipient. Cumulative frequency of alloreactive clones was calculated as a percentage of all sequences weighted by copy number. The table was pulled from immuneACCESS by TCRdb, which kept in-frame rearrangements only. Such tables lose some clones; where checked, under half of the loss comes from unresolved V genes, and the rest has no known cause. V and J calls and clone size are given by that table; D and trimming were obtained from the DNA. The sample includes 12,000 or so clones, with around four fifths observed a single time. The top ten hold around 30% of the sample.

Blood samples were collected up to 4 times in the first month after transplant and then at least monthly when available. Reading the germline V gene gives CDR1 SGHNT and CDR2 YENEEA. Spanning cysteine to phenylalanine, the CDR3 consists of 15 amino acids. Only CDR3 DNA is held: 45 bases, read in frame from base 1. The germline V end is reduced by 1 base and the J end by 5 bases; junction bases left unmatched: 4. The data were obtained in a study of graft-versus-host responses after intestinal transplantation listed by TCRdb under 2021. Regarding the study in general: The transplants that recipients received were multivisceral, liver-intestinal, or isolated intestinal. Every recipient was given anti-thymocyte globulin induction, followed by 3 to 4 years of maintenance tacrolimus and steroids. Graft-versus-host and host-versus-graft alloreactive T cell clones were tracked in the graft, circulation and bone marrow after intestinal transplantation using bulk TCR-beta CDR3 sequencing. To identify alloreactive clones, pre-transplant mixed lymphocyte reaction products were sequenced and compared with unstimulated pre-transplant donor and recipient T cells. A cohort of about 26 intestinal transplant recipients, including one retransplant, was enrolled, and a few patients lacking pretransplant specimens were excluded. Donor T cell macrochimerism was defined as a peak of at least 4% donor T cells among recipient peripheral blood mononuclear cells. Instead of going to the commercial service, samples from a few later patients were sequenced in-house on an Illumina MiSeq and processed with MiXCR.

On the study overall, not on this receptor specifically: Conclusions were limited by the relatively low number and heterogeneity of intestinal transplant patients. GvH clones were found in recipient bone marrow, and some of the GvH clones appeared earlier in ileal mucosa or blood, which is consistent with an intestinal mucosal origin. Early after transplant, peak levels of circulating GvH clones were found to be associated with declines in HvG clones. In the allografts of patients with donor T cell macrochimerism, GvH to HvG T cell clonal ratios were high.

The TCR sequence derives from a human patient who received an intestinal transplant, so some T cells may come from the graft donor. This chain joins TRBV11-3 to TRBJ2-2, with 7 middle bases fitting TRBD2. Sample: PBMCs, taken nearly 500 days after intestinal transplant. The CDR3 reads CASSLGGRGTGELFF. DNA sequence: TGTGCCAGCAGCTTAGGCGGGAGAGGTACCGGGGAGCTGTTTTTT.